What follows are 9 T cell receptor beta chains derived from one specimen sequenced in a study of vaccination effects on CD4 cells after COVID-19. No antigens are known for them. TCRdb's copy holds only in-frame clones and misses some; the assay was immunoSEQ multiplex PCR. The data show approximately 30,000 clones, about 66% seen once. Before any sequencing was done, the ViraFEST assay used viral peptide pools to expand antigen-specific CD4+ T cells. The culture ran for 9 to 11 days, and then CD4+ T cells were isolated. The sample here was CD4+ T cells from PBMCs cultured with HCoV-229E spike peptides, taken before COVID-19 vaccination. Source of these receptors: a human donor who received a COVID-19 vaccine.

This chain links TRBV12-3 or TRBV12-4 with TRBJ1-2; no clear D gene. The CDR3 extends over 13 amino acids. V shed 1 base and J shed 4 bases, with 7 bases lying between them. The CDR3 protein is CASSLGSRYGYTF. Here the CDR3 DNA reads TGTGCCAGCAGTTTAGGCAGTCGCTATGGCTACACCTTC.

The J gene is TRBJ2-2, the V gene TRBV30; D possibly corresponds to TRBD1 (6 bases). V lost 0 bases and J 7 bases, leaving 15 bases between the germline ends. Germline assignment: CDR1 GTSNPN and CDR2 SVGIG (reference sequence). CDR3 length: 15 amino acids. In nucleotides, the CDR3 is TGTGCCTGGAGTGTGATCACAGGGAGTATCGGGGAGCTGTTTTTT. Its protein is CAWSVITGSIGELFF.

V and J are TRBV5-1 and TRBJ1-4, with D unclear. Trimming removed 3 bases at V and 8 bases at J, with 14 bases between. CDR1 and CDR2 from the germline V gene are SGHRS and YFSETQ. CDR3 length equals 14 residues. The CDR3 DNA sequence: TGCGCCAGCAGCTCCCCGGGCCCCGGGGAAAAACTGTTTTTT. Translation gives CASSSPGPGEKLFF. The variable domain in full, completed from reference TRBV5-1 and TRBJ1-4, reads KAGVTQTPRYLIKTRGQQVTLSCSPISGHRSVSWYQQTPGQGLQFLFEYFSETQRNKGNFPGRFSGRQFSNSRSEMNVSTLELGDSALYLCASSSPGPGEKLFFGSGTQLSVL.

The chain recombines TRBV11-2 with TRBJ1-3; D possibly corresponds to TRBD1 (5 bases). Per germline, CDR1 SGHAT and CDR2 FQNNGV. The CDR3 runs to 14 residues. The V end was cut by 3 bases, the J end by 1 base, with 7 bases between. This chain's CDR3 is CASSFWGSGNTIYF. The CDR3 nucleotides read TGTGCCAGCAGCTTCTGGGGGTCTGGAAACACCATATATTTT.

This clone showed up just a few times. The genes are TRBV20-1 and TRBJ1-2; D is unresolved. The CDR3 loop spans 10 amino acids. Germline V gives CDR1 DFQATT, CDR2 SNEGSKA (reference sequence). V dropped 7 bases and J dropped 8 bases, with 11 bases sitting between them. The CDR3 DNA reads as TGCAGTGTAAACAGCTACGGCTACACCTTC. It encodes CSVNSYGYTF.

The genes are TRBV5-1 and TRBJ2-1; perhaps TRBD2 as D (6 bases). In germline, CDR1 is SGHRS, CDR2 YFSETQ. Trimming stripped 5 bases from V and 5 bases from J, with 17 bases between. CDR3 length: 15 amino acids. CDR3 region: CASRKSAGFDNEQFF. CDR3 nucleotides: TGCGCCAGCAGAAAATCGGCGGGGTTCGACAATGAGCAGTTCTTC.

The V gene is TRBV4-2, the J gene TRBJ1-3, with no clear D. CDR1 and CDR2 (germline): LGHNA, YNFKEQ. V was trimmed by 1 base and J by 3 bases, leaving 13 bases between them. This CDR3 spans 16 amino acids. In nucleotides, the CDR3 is TGTGCCAGCAGCCAAGGCCGGGCCCTCCTTGGAAACACCATATATTTT. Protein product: CASSQGRALLGNTIYF.

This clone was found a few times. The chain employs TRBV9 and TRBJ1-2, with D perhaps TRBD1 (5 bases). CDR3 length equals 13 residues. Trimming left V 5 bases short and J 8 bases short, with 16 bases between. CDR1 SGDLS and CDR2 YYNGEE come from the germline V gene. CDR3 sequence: CASRQEDFYGYTF. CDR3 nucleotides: TGTGCCAGCAGACAGGAGGACTTCTACGGCTACACCTTC.

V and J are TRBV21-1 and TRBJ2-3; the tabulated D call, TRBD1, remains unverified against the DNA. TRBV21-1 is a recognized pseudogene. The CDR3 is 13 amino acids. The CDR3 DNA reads TGTGCCAGCGGGACAGGGGATGGAGATACGCAGTATTTT. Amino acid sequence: CASGTGDGDTQYF.